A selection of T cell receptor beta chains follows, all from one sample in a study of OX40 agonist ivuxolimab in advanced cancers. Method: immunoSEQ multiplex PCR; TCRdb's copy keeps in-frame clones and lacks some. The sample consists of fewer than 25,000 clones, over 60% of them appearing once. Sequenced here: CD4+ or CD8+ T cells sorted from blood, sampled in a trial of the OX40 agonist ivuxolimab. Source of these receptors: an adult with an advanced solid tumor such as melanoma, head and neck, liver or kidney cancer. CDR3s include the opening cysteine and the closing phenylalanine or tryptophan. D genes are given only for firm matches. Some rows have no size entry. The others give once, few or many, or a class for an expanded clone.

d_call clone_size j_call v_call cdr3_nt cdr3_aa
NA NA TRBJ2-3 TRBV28 TGTGCCAGCAGTTTACCTAGCGCCATCACAGATACGCAGTATTTT CASSLPSAITDTQYF
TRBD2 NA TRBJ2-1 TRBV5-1 TGCGCCAGCAGCTTTACCGGGACTAGCGGGGGCCCCTACAATGAGCAGTTCTTC CASSFTGTSGGPYNEQFF
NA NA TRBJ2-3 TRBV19 TGTGCCAGTAGTATTTCAGGGTCGAGCACAGATACGCAGTATTTT CASSISGSSTDTQYF
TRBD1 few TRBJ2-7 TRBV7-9 TGTGCCAGCAGCCAGGGGGCAGGGGACTACGAGCAGTACTTC CASSQGAGDYEQYF
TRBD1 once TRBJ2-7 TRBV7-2 TGTGCCAGCAGCGGGACAGGGGCCTACGAGCAGTACTTC CASSGTGAYEQYF
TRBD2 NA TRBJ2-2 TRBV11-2 TGTGCCAGCAGCCCTACTAGCGGGAACACCGGGGAGCTGTTTTTT CASSPTSGNTGELFF
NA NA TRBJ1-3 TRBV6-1 TGTGCCAGCAGTGAGATCGTCTCGTCCGGAAACACCATATATTTT CASSEIVSSGNTIYF
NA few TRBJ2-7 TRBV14 TGTGCCAGCAGCCTTTCGCTCCTGAACCCCTACGAGCAGTACTTC CASSLSLLNPYEQYF
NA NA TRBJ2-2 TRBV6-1 TGTGCCAGCAGTCCCGCCCCAGCGGGCCTCGGGGAGCTGTTTTTT CASSPAPAGLGELFF
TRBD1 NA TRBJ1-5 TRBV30 TGTGCCTGGAGTGTAGCAGGGGGTAGCAATCAGCCCCAGCATTTT CAWSVAGGSNQPQHF
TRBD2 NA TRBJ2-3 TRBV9 TGTGCCAGCAGCGTCCTAGCGGCTCTCACAGATACGCAGTATTTT CASSVLAALTDTQYF
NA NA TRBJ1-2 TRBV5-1 TGCGCCAGCAGCTTAGCAATTGACGGATATGGCTACACCTTC CASSLAIDGYGYTF
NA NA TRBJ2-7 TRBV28 TGTGCCAGCAGTTTATTGGGGCGGACCTACGAGCAGTACTTC CASSLLGRTYEQYF
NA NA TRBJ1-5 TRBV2 TGTGCCAGCAGTGAAATGGGGCAGCCCTCCACGGCCCAGCATTTT CASSEMGQPSTAQHF
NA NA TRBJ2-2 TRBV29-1 TGCAGCTCTCGACAGGAAACCGGGGAGCTGTTTTTT CSSRQETGELFF
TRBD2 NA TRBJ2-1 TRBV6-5 TGTGCCAGCAGTCGACTAGCGGCCGGGCCCCCCCGGTTCTTC CASSRLAAGPPRFF
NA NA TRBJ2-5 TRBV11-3 TGTGCCAGCAGCTTAGGTGGGGCCCCGCGGGAGACCCAGTACTTC CASSLGGAPRETQYF
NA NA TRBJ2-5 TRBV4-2 TGTGCCAGCAGCCGCGCTCAGGGCAAGACCCAGTACTTC CASSRAQGKTQYF
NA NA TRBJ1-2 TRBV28 TGTGCCAGCAGTTCGGGGGGTTATGGCTACACCTTC CASSSGGYGYTF
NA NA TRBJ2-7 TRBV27 TGTGCCAGCAGTTATTTCCAGGGCGACGAGCAGTACTTC CASSYFQGDEQYF
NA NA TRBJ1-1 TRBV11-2 TGTGCCAGCAGCTTAGTTGCGGCGACTGAAGCTTTCTTT CASSLVAATEAFF
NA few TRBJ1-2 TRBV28 TGTGCCAGCGGCCTCGTGGGAAGCTATGGCTACACCTTC CASGLVGSYGYTF
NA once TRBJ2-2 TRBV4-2 TGTGCCAGCAGCCAACTGGCACAGGATACCGGGGAGCTGTTTTTT CASSQLAQDTGELFF
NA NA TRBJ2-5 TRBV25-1 TGTGCCAGCAGTGAACAGACAAATCTTCAGGAGACCCAGTACTTC CASSEQTNLQETQYF
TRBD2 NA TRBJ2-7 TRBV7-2 TGTGCCAGCAGCTTCTCTTCCAGCGGGAGCTACGAGCAGTACTTC CASSFSSSGSYEQYF
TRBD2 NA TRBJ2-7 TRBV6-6 TGTGCCAGCAGTTGGGTAGCGGGAGCGGGAGAGCAGTACTTC CASSWVAGAGEQYF
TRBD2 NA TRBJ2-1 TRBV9 TGTGCCAGCAGCGTAGGAAGCGGGGGCAACAATGAGCAGTTCTTC CASSVGSGGNNEQFF
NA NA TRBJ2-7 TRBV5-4 TGTGCCAGCAGCTTCTTCCAGGGGATGTCCTACGAGCAGTACTTC CASSFFQGMSYEQYF
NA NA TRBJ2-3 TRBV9 TGTGCCAGCAGCGTAGACCTAGGGTCGGATACGCAGTATTTT CASSVDLGSDTQYF
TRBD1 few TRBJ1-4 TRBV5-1 TGCGCCAGCAGCTTCGCTAGCACAGGGGGGGAGAAACTGTTTTTT CASSFASTGGEKLFF
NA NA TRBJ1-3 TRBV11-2 TGTGCCAGCAGCTTAGGAATAAACACCATATATTTT CASSLGINTIYF
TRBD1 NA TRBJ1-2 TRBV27 TGTGCCAGCAGTTCCCATATCCGAGACAGGGTCTATGGCTACACCTTC CASSSHIRDRVYGYTF
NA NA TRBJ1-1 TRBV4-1 TGCGCCAGCAGCCAAGGTGGGATTACTGAAGCTTTCTTT CASSQGGITEAFF
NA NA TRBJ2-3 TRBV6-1 TGTGCCAGCAGCCTAACACCGGAGGATACGCAGTATTTT CASSLTPEDTQYF
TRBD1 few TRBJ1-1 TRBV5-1 TGCGCCAGCAGCGTCGGGACAGTTCAAAACACTGAAGCTTTCTTT CASSVGTVQNTEAFF
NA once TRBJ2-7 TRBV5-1 TGCGCCAGCAGCTTGGTAGGGACAAGCTCCTACGAGCAGTACTTC CASSLVGTSSYEQYF
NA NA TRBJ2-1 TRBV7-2 TGTGCCAGCAGCTTACCCTCCAATGAGCAGTTCTTC CASSLPSNEQFF
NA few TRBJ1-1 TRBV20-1 TGCAGTGCCCTAAGACAGGAGGAAGCTTTCTTT CSALRQEEAFF
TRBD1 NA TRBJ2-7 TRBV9 TGTGCCAGCAGCGCTCAACCACAGGGGGCCTCCTACGAGCAGTACTTC CASSAQPQGASYEQYF
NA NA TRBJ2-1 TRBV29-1 TGCAGCGTTGCGACGGGGTCCGTAAATGAGCAGTTCTTC CSVATGSVNEQFF
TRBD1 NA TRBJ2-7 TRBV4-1 TGCGCCAGCAGCTCGGGACAGGGCTTCTCCTACGAGCAGTACTTC CASSSGQGFSYEQYF
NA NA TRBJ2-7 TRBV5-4 TGTGCCAGCAGCGGAAAGGACAGCTACGAGCAGTACTTC CASSGKDSYEQYF
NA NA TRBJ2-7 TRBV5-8 TGTGCCAGCACCCCATGGCTGTCGTCTTCCTACGAGCAGTACTTC CASTPWLSSSYEQYF
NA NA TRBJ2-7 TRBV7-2 TGTGCCAGCAGCTTAATTTTAGGGGAATACGAGCAGTACTTC CASSLILGEYEQYF
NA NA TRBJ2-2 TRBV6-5 TGTGCCAGCAGTTTAGACAGGACGATCACCGGGGAGCTGTTTTTT CASSLDRTITGELFF
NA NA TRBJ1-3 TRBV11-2 TGTGCCAGCAGCTTTATGGACACAAGCTCCTCCTCTGGAAACACCATATATTTT CASSFMDTSSSSGNTIYF
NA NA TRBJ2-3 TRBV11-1 TGTGCCAGCAGCTTACTAGGGCGACGGTCAGATACGCAGTATTTT CASSLLGRRSDTQYF
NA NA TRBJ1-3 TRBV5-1 TGCGCCAGCAGCGGAGCCGCTGGGGGGAACACCATATATTTT CASSGAAGGNTIYF
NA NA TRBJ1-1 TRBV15 TGTGCCACCAGCAGAGACAGGGCTGGGCCTGAAGCTTTCTTT CATSRDRAGPEAFF
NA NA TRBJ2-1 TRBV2 TGTGCCAGCATGAATAGTAGGCTCAATGAGCAGTTCTTC CASMNSRLNEQFF
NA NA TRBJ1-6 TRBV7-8 TGTGCCAGCAGCCGGGGGCGTCCTAATTCACCCCTCCACTTT CASSRGRPNSPLHF
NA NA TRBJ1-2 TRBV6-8 TGTGCCAGCAGTTACTTGCTGGGGGGCTACACCTTC CASSYLLGGYTF
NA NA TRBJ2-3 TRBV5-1 TGCGCCAGCAGCACCCCGGGACGCCCGAGCACAGATACGCAGTATTTT CASSTPGRPSTDTQYF
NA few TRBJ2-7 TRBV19 TGTGCCAGTAGTATAGCCCCCACGGGGACCTACGAGCAGTACTTC CASSIAPTGTYEQYF
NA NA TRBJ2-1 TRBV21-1 NA CASSSSWGIGNEQFF
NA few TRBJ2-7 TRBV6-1 TGTGCCACCGGCGAGGGAGTAAGCTACGAGCAGTACTTC CATGEGVSYEQYF
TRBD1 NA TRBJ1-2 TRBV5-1 TGCGCCAGCAGCTGGGACAGTTATGGCTACACCTTC CASSWDSYGYTF
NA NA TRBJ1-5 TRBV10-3 TGTGCCATCAGTGAGGGTCAGTACAATCAGCCCCAGCATTTT CAISEGQYNQPQHF
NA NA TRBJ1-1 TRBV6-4 TGTGCCAGCAGGGACACCGACGAGGGCACTGAAGCTTTCTTT CASRDTDEGTEAFF
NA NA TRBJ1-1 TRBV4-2 TGTGCCAGCAGCCAACCTACACTGAACACTGAAGCTTTCTTT CASSQPTLNTEAFF